This passage covers 8 T cell receptor beta chains from one sample sequenced in a study of T cell clonotyping in hematopoietic cell transplantation. Using immunoSEQ multiplex PCR, the repertoire was profiled, and TCRdb retains in-frame clones only, with some absent. The sample records some 45,000 clones, approximately 82% being singletons. Stated time point: recipient sample about 28 days before transplant, after cytoreduction. Source: peripheral blood mononuclear cells, taken before stem cell transplant. The origin of the receptors is a man aged 60-69 years with myelodysplastic syndrome. Some clones in this sample may be carry-over from other donors' samples.

This clone was detected only once. The chain recombines TRBV20-1 with TRBJ2-7, with a tentative D call TRBD2 (6 bases). The CDR3 extends over 11 amino acids. The germline V gene has CDR1 DFQATT and CDR2 SNEGSKA (reference sequence). V dropped 3 bases and J dropped 7 bases, with 10 bases sitting between them. The CDR3 loop is CSASLRGEQYF. The CDR3 bases are TGCAGTGCTAGCCTCCGGGGGGAGCAGTACTTC.

This clone was observed a few times. V usage is TRBV29-1 and J usage is TRBJ1-5, with a possible D match to TRBD1 (5 bases). Trimming stripped 2 bases from V and 7 bases from J, with 12 bases between. This CDR3 is built from 13 residues. Germline V lookup: CDR1 SQVTM, CDR2 ANQGSEA. CDR3 coding DNA: TGCAGCGTTGAATCAGGGTTTGGCCAGCCCCAGCATTTT. Its translation is CSVESGFGQPQHF.

J is TRBJ1-4 and V is TRBV2; D is undetermined. The CDR3 extends over 11 amino acids. The ends were cut back, 8 bases at V and 8 bases at J, with 9 bases in the middle. Per germline, CDR1 SNHLY and CDR2 FYNNEI. As DNA, the CDR3 is TGTGCCAGCTTTAGTGGGGAAAAACTGTTTTTT. Its translation: CASFSGEKLFF. Full variable domain (rest looked up from reference TRBV2 and TRBJ1-4): EPEVTQTPSHQVTQMGQEVILRCVPISNHLYFYWYRQILGQKVEFLVSFYNNEISEKSEIFDDQFSVERPDGSNFTLKIRSTKLEDSAMYFCASFSGEKLFFGSGTQLSVL.

The chain employs TRBV7-2 and TRBJ1-2; D perhaps matches TRBD1 (5 bases). The CDR3 sequence is 14 residues long. Germline V gives CDR1 SGHTA, CDR2 FQGNSA. Trimming took off 2 bases at V and 8 bases at J, with 15 bases between the two ends. The CDR3: CASSLLGRVGGYTF. The CDR3 bases are TGTGCCAGCAGCTTATTGGGCAGGGTTGGGGGCTACACCTTC.

The J gene is TRBJ2-5, the V gene TRBV5-6; the match to TRBD2 covers 10 bases. The CDR3 is 16 residues long. V trimming: 2 bases; J trimming: 5 bases; junction bases outside the gene matches: 9. Germline assignment: CDR1 SGHDT and CDR2 YYEEEE. The CDR3 nucleotides read TGTGCCAGCAGCTTTGGGCCTAGCGGGGGTTATGAGACCCAGTACTTC. It translates to CASSFGPSGGYETQYF.

CDR3 protein: CASSSPDRANYEQFF. In DNA, the CDR3 is TGTGCCAGCAGCTCCCCGGACAGGGCGAACTATGAGCAGTTCTTC. The chain joins TRBV7-2 to TRBJ2-1; 8 nucleotides line up with TRBD1. Germline V CDR1 and CDR2: SGHTA, FQGNSA. CDR3 length: 15 amino acids. The V segment lost 4 bases and the J segment 8 bases; nucleotides outside the gene matches: 10.

This chain joins TRBV4-2 and TRBJ2-7; 15 positions agree with TRBD2. CDR1 and CDR2 (germline): LGHNA, YNFKEQ. This CDR3 is 15 amino acids long. Trimming took 4 bases from V and 2 from J; bases not matched to a gene: 0. The CDR3 bases are TGTGCCAGCAGCCGGACTAGCGGGGGGGCCTACGAGCAGTACTTC. This codes for CASSRTSGGAYEQYF.

The chain is built from TRBV7-2 and TRBJ2-2, with D hard to call. This CDR3 spans 12 amino acids. V lost 1 base and J lost 9, with 6 bases in between. Germline CDR1 is SGHTA and CDR2 is FQGNSA. CDR3 residues: CASSLGQRELFF. As DNA, the CDR3 is TGTGCCAGCAGCTTAGGCCAAAGGGAGCTGTTTTTT. Variable domain in full (rest from reference TRBV7-2 and TRBJ2-2): GAGVSQSPSNKVTEKGKDVELRCDPISGHTALYWYRQSLGQGLEFLIYFQGNSAPDKSGLPSDRFSAERTGGSVSTLTIQRTQQEDSAVYLCASSLGQRELFFGEGSRLTVL.